The sequence of this TCR beta chain was determined in a study of control samples from healthy donors and cancer patients. Assay used: immunoSEQ multiplex PCR; TCRdb lists only in-frame clones, some missing. This sample has around 150,000 clones, with about 91% found just once. The germline gives CDR1 GTSNPN, CDR2 SVGIG (reference sequence). V lost 0 bases to trimming and J lost 5 bases; unmatched junction nucleotides: 5. This CDR3 contains 14 residues. J is TRBJ2-7 and V is TRBV30, with TRBD1 matching 9 bases. The specimen sequenced was blood. This sequence was found in a man between 18 and 35 years old in good health. The CDR3 DNA follows: TGTGCCTGGAGTGTGGGACAGGGCCACGACGAGCAGTACTTC. Encoded protein: CAWSVGQGHDEQYF.